A single sample gave rise to the 13 T cell receptor beta chains below, sequenced in a study of CD8 T cells in Susac syndrome. An amount of RNA that ranged from roughly 0.5 to 1 ug was reverse transcribed with random hexamers. TCRdb re-called the immunoSEQ multiplex PCR reads through MiXCR, storing one row per CDR3 protein. Of roughly 220,000 distinct CDR3 sequences in the sample, about 94% were seen once. The material sequenced was CD4+ T cells from PBMCs. These receptor sequences come from a human donor with Susac syndrome.

The chain uses TRBV7-9 and TRBJ2-7, with D tentatively TRBD2 (5 bases). Germline-derived CDR1 and CDR2 are SEHNR and FQNEAQ (reference sequence). V was clipped by 3 bases and J by 0 bases, with 12 bases between them. The CDR3 sequence is 15 residues long. The DNA for the CDR3 is TGTGCCAGCAGCTTCGTGAGGGCGAGCTCCTACGAGCAGTACTTC. Translating gives CASSFVRASSYEQYF.

This clonotype is a singleton in its sample. The genes are TRBV5-1 and TRBJ2-3, with 8 nucleotides matching TRBD2. V was clipped by 3 bases and J by 0 bases; unmatched bases: 3. CDR1 SGHRS and CDR2 YFSETQ come from the germline V gene. This CDR3 spans 15 amino acids. The CDR3 loop is CASSYRGGSTDTQYF. The DNA of the CDR3 is TGCGCCAGCAGCTACCGCGGGGGGAGCACAGATACGCAGTATTTT.

This rearrangement joins TRBV18 to TRBJ1-5; TRBD1 matches at 8 bases. Looked up from germline, CDR1 is KGHSH and CDR2 is LQKENI. The CDR3 is 15 residues long. V gave up 6 bases and J gave up 3 bases; unmatched junction bases: 7. CDR3 nucleotide sequence: TGTGCCAGCTCTCAGGACAGGGCTTACAATCAGCCCCAGCATTTT. Encoded protein: CASSQDRAYNQPQHF.

The J gene is TRBJ2-7, the V gene TRBV29-1; the match to TRBD1 covers 9 bases. The CDR3 is 14 residues long. The V and J ends lost 6 bases and 2 bases, in that order; junction bases with no gene match: 8. Germline V gene sequence: CDR1 SQVTM, CDR2 ANQGSEA. The CDR3 is CSVATGGSTYEQYF. The CDR3, as DNA: TGCAGCGTGGCAACAGGGGGCTCTACCTACGAGCAGTACTTC.

The chain uses TRBV5-1 and TRBJ2-5, with D possibly matching TRBD1 (6 bases). The V and J ends lost 4 bases and 5 bases respectively, with 21 bases between them. CDR1 and CDR2 (germline): SGHRS, YFSETQ. CDR3 length: 16 amino acids. The CDR3 here is CASSLYTGFEGETQYF. Here the CDR3 DNA reads TGCGCCAGCAGCCTGTATACAGGGTTTGAAGGGGAGACCCAGTACTTC.

The chain is built from TRBV12-3 or TRBV12-4 and TRBJ2-4; no clear D gene. The CDR3 sequence is 13 residues long. Deletions cut 11 bases from V and 0 bases from J, with 11 bases between. This CDR3 reads CAAAAIAKNIQYF. As DNA, the CDR3 is TGTGCCGCGGCGGCGATAGCCAAAAACATTCAGTACTTC.

The chain has TRBV5-1 and TRBJ2-5; unclear D gene. This CDR3 region has 14 residues. V was shortened by 4 bases and J by 4 bases, with 14 bases between the two germline ends. Germline CDR1 is SGHRS and CDR2 is YFSETQ. The CDR3 DNA reads as TGCGCCAGCAGCCAAAGCCAGACTCGAGAGACCCAGTACTTC. Its protein is CASSQSQTRETQYF. Filled out from reference TRBV5-1 and TRBJ2-5, the complete variable domain reads KAGVTQTPRYLIKTRGQQVTLSCSPISGHRSVSWYQQTPGQGLQFLFEYFSETQRNKGNFPGRFSGRQFSNSRSEMNVSTLELGDSALYLCASSQSQTRETQYFGPGTRLLVL.

This chain links TRBV27 with TRBJ1-1; TRBD1 matches at 9 bases. Germline-derived CDR1 and CDR2 are MNHEY and SMNVEV (reference sequence). V shed 3 bases, J shed 7 bases, and the junction held 9 bases outside the gene matches. This CDR3 has 15 residues. CDR3 residues: CASSLNRGRLGEAFF. CDR3 DNA: TGTGCCAGCAGTTTGAACAGGGGGCGTTTGGGTGAAGCTTTCTTT.

The chain combines TRBV5-1 with TRBJ2-3; TRBD1 is a possible D gene (6 bases). This CDR3 region has 12 residues. CDR1 and CDR2 from the germline V gene are SGHRS and YFSETQ. With 5 bases removed from V and 6 bases from J, the gap between germline ends came to 10 bases. The CDR3 DNA follows: TGCGCCAGCAGGGCAACAGGGGATACGCAGTATTTT. Amino acids: CASRATGDTQYF.

The CDR3 is CASSPRPAETNSPLHF. DNA of the CDR3: TGTGCCAGCTCACCTCGCCCAGCCGAGACTAATTCACCCCTCCACTTT. V is TRBV18 and J is TRBJ1-6; D unresolved. The CDR3 extends over 16 amino acids. CDR1 and CDR2 from the germline V gene are KGHSH and LQKENI. V was pared by 3 bases and J by 6 bases, with 15 bases between. The full variable domain, its missing parts supplied by reference TRBV18 and TRBJ1-6, is NAGVMQNPRHLVRRRGQEARLRCSPMKGHSHVYWYRQLPEEGLKFMVYLQKENIIDESGMPKERFSAEFPKEGPSILRIQQVVRGDSAAYFCASSPRPAETNSPLHFGNGTRLTVT.

Only one count was recorded for this clonotype. V usage is TRBV16 and J usage is TRBJ1-2; D not resolved. V was pared by 4 bases and J by 4 bases, with 16 bases between. The CDR3 contains 15 residues. Germline lookup yields CDR1 KGHSY and CDR2 FQNENV. The CDR3 DNA is TGTGCCAGCAGCCGACCCGGTGGGTATCTCTATGGCTACACCTTC. Translated: CASSRPGGYLYGYTF.

V is TRBV11-2 and J is TRBJ1-1, with TRBD1 as a possible D gene (6 bases). The CDR3 runs 15 residues. Trimming cost V 1 base and J 0 bases, with 9 bases left between them. Germline CDR1 reads SGHAT; CDR2 reads FQNNGV. For the CDR3, the DNA is TGTGCCAGCAGCTTAGGGACAGCTTTGAACACTGAAGCTTTCTTT. It translates to CASSLGTALNTEAFF.

The chain recombines TRBV6-5 with TRBJ1-5; perhaps TRBD1 as D (6 bases). In germline, CDR1 is MNHEY, CDR2 SVGAGI. The length of the CDR3 is 15 residues. The V and J ends lost 6 bases and 3 bases respectively, with 15 bases between them. As DNA, the CDR3 is TGTGCCAGCAGGGAACAGGGAGGGACCAATCAGCCCCAGCATTTT. This translates into CASREQGGTNQPQHF.